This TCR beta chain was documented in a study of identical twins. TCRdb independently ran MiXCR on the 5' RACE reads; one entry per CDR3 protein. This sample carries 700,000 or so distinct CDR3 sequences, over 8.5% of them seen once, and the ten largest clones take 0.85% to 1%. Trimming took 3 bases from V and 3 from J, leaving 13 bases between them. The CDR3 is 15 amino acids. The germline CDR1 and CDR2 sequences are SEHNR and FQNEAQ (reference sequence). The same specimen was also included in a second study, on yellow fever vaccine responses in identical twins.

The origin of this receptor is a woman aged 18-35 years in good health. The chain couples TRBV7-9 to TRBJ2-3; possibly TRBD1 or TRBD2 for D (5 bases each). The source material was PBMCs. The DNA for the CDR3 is TGTGCCAGCAGCTTTGCTAGCTGGGGGACAGATACGCAGTATTTT. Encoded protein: CASSFASWGTDTQYF.